Listed below are T cell receptor beta chains from one sample, sequenced in a study of regulatory T cells in long-lasting Graves disease. TCRdb reanalysed the multiplex PCR reads using MiXCR and keeps one entry per CDR3 protein. This table has 550,000 to 650,000 distinct CDR3 sequences, 16% appearing once. This sample also belongs to another study, concerning T cells in Graves' hyperthyroidism and ophthalmopathy.

This material consisted of peripheral blood mononuclear cells (PBMCs), taken at new diagnosis, from a patient treated with antithyroid drugs. Source of these receptors: a man between 18 and 29 years old with Graves disease. Each CDR3 is given with its conserved first and last residue. D genes are given only for firm matches. Clone sizes are given selectively: once, few, many, or a class where the clone is expanded.

DNA: TGCAGTGCTGGAGGGCCGCTGTCGGTAGGCGAGCAGTACTTC; CDR3: CSAGGPLSVGEQYF; size: NA; J: TRBJ2-7; D: NA; length: 14; V: TRBV20-1
DNA: TGCAGCGGGGACTCTGGAAACACCATATATTTT; CDR3: CSGDSGNTIYF; size: NA; J: TRBJ1-3; D: NA; length: 11; V: TRBV29-1
DNA: TGTGCCACCGAGACCGGGGCTTGGCGGGACGAGCAGTACTTC; CDR3: CATETGAWRDEQYF; size: NA; J: TRBJ2-7; D: NA; length: 14; V: TRBV28
DNA: TGTGCCTGGAGTCCGGGCGGGTCCAATGAGCAGTTCTTC; CDR3: CAWSPGGSNEQFF; size: many; J: TRBJ2-1; D: NA; length: 13; V: TRBV30
DNA: TGTGCCAGCAGTTTGGTTTTGGGGGGGGAAAAACTGTTTTTT; CDR3: CASSLVLGGEKLFF; size: many; J: TRBJ1-4; D: NA; length: 14; V: TRBV28
DNA: TGTGCCAGCAGCACCGACAGGAACACCGGGGAGCTGTTTTTT; CDR3: CASSTDRNTGELFF; size: NA; J: TRBJ2-2; D: NA; length: 14; V: TRBV9
DNA: TGCGCCAGCAGCTTGGATGGACAGGGGGCTGAAGCTTTCTTT; CDR3: CASSLDGQGAEAFF; size: NA; J: TRBJ1-1; D: TRBD1; length: 14; V: TRBV5-1
DNA: TGTGCCAGCAGTTTGGGATCCTATTTCTACGAGCAGTACTTC; CDR3: CASSLGSYFYEQYF; size: many; J: TRBJ2-7; D: NA; length: 14; V: TRBV12-3/TRBV12-4
DNA: TGTGCCAGCAGTCCCGGGGGGGGGCTCTATGGCTACACCTTC; CDR3: CASSPGGGLYGYTF; size: once; J: TRBJ1-2; D: NA; length: 14; V: TRBV27
DNA: TGCAGTGCTGCTACAGGGCAAGGAACCTACGAGCAGTACTTC; CDR3: CSAATGQGTYEQYF; size: NA; J: TRBJ2-7; D: NA; length: 14; V: TRBV20-1
DNA: TGCAGTGCTATCACGGGGGAGGGGTCAGATACGCAGTATTTT; CDR3: CSAITGEGSDTQYF; size: NA; J: TRBJ2-3; D: TRBD2; length: 14; V: TRBV20-1
DNA: TGTGCCAGCTCACCAGCTAGCGTATCCTACGAGCAGTACTTC; CDR3: CASSPASVSYEQYF; size: many; J: TRBJ2-7; D: NA; length: 14; V: TRBV18
DNA: TGTGCCAGCAGTCCATCCTCGACGGACTATGGCTACACCTTC; CDR3: CASSPSSTDYGYTF; size: many; J: TRBJ1-2; D: NA; length: 14; V: TRBV2
DNA: TGTGCCATCAGTGAGTCTTGGCAGTACCCCAATGAGCAGTTCTTC; CDR3: CAISESWQYPNEQFF; size: many; J: TRBJ2-1; D: NA; length: 15; V: TRBV10-3
DNA: TGTGCCTGGACTGACCTGGGGACGGGCCCACGAACTGAAGCTTTCTTT; CDR3: CAWTDLGTGPRTEAFF; size: many; J: TRBJ1-1; D: NA; length: 16; V: TRBV30
DNA: TGTGCCATCCGGGCTCAGTCTGGAAACACCATATATTTT; CDR3: CAIRAQSGNTIYF; size: NA; J: TRBJ1-3; D: NA; length: 13; V: TRBV13
DNA: TGTGCCACCAGTGTTCCGCGGGGGCCCTCCAATGAGCAGTTCTTC; CDR3: CATSVPRGPSNEQFF; size: NA; J: TRBJ2-1; D: NA; length: 15; V: TRBV24-1
DNA: TGCGCCAGCAGTACAGGGGCCGAGCAGTACTTC; CDR3: CASSTGAEQYF; size: few; J: TRBJ2-7; D: TRBD1; length: 11; V: TRBV5-1
DNA: TGTGCCAGCAGCCAAACGGTGAATCAGCCCCAGCATTTT; CDR3: CASSQTVNQPQHF; size: NA; J: TRBJ1-5; D: NA; length: 13; V: TRBV14
DNA: TGTGCCAGCAGGGGGACAGGGGGCTATGGCTACACCTTC; CDR3: CASRGTGGYGYTF; size: NA; J: TRBJ1-2; D: TRBD1; length: 13; V: TRBV6-2/TRBV6-3
DNA: TGCGCCAGCAGGAAGACTAGCGGAGACTACAATGAGCAGTTCTTC; CDR3: CASRKTSGDYNEQFF; size: few; J: TRBJ2-1; D: TRBD2; length: 15; V: TRBV10-2
DNA: TGTGCCAGCAGCTTAACGGGGCATCTGGCCTATGGCTACACCTTC; CDR3: CASSLTGHLAYGYTF; size: few; J: TRBJ1-2; D: NA; length: 15; V: TRBV7-3
DNA: TGTGCCAGCAGGACAAGGGTTTCCTCTGGAAACACCATATATTTT; CDR3: CASRTRVSSGNTIYF; size: many; J: TRBJ1-3; D: NA; length: 15; V: TRBV28
DNA: TGTGCCCTGGGGTCCCCTTACAATGGTGAGCAGTTCTTC; CDR3: CALGSPYNGEQFF; size: NA; J: TRBJ2-1; D: NA; length: 13; V: TRBV6-2/TRBV6-3
DNA: TGTGCCTGGAAAGGGGACGTCATAAATGAAAAACTGTTTTTT; CDR3: CAWKGDVINEKLFF; size: NA; J: TRBJ1-4; D: NA; length: 14; V: TRBV30
DNA: TGTGCCACCAGTGATGCCGGGACAGGGAAGCAAGAGACCCAGTACTTC; CDR3: CATSDAGTGKQETQYF; size: NA; J: TRBJ2-5; D: TRBD1; length: 16; V: TRBV24-1
DNA: TGTGCCAGCAGTTTCGGTAGCGTGAACACCGGGGAGCTGTTTTTT; CDR3: CASSFGSVNTGELFF; size: few; J: TRBJ2-2; D: NA; length: 15; V: TRBV6-5
DNA: TGTGCCAGCAGTTTTTACCTTCTAGCGGGCGCCTACGAGCAGTACTTC; CDR3: CASSFYLLAGAYEQYF; size: few; J: TRBJ2-7; D: TRBD2; length: 16; V: TRBV6-2/TRBV6-3
DNA: TGCGCCAGCAGTGAGAGTTTAGGCGGGAGGGCGTTCTTC; CDR3: CASSESLGGRAFF; size: many; J: TRBJ2-1; D: TRBD2; length: 13; V: TRBV10-1
DNA: TGCGCCAGCAGCCGCCGAGGGACAGGGAAGGACAATGAGCAGTTCTTC; CDR3: CASSRRGTGKDNEQFF; size: few; J: TRBJ2-1; D: TRBD1; length: 16; V: TRBV4-1
DNA: TGTGCCAGCAGCGTTATAGGGAGTACAGATACGCAGTATTTT; CDR3: CASSVIGSTDTQYF; size: NA; J: TRBJ2-3; D: NA; length: 14; V: TRBV7-9
DNA: TGTGCCAGCAGTGGGCCCGTCGGACAGGCGTACTACGAGCAGTACTTC; CDR3: CASSGPVGQAYYEQYF; size: few; J: TRBJ2-7; D: TRBD1; length: 16; V: TRBV6-1
DNA: TGTGCCAGCAGTGAAACCTACGGCTCCTACAATGAGCAGTTCTTC; CDR3: CASSETYGSYNEQFF; size: few; J: TRBJ2-1; D: NA; length: 15; V: TRBV2
DNA: TGCGCCAGCAGCTTGGACGAAGGACGGGTTGAAGCTTTCTTT; CDR3: CASSLDEGRVEAFF; size: NA; J: TRBJ1-1; D: NA; length: 14; V: TRBV5-1
DNA: TGCAGTGCTAGGGGGACAGGGACTTACTACGAGCAGTACTTC; CDR3: CSARGTGTYYEQYF; size: NA; J: TRBJ2-7; D: TRBD1; length: 14; V: TRBV20-1
DNA: TGTGCCAGCAGCCTCCGGGACAGCACAGATACGCAGTATTTT; CDR3: CASSLRDSTDTQYF; size: many; J: TRBJ2-3; D: NA; length: 14; V: TRBV3-1
DNA: TGTGCCAGCAGCTCCCGCCCAGATACGCAGTATTTT; CDR3: CASSSRPDTQYF; size: few; J: TRBJ2-3; D: NA; length: 12; V: TRBV13
DNA: TGTGCCTACCTCCTACCTGGCTCCGCAACTAATGAAAAACTGTTTTTT; CDR3: CAYLLPGSATNEKLFF; size: few; J: TRBJ1-4; D: NA; length: 16; V: TRBV30
DNA: TGTGCCAGCAGGGCGACAGCGAACACCGGGGAGCTGTTTTTT; CDR3: CASRATANTGELFF; size: few; J: TRBJ2-2; D: NA; length: 14; V: TRBV2
DNA: TGTGCCAGCAGCGGGGACGAGGCAAGCCACGAGCAGTACTTC; CDR3: CASSGDEASHEQYF; size: many; J: TRBJ2-7; D: NA; length: 14; V: TRBV11-2
DNA: TGTGCCAGCTCACGACAGGACATGAACACTGAAGCTTTCTTT; CDR3: CASSRQDMNTEAFF; size: many; J: TRBJ1-1; D: NA; length: 14; V: TRBV18
DNA: TGTGCCAGCAGCCACGGGACTAGCGGGAGGAATGAGCAGTTCTTC; CDR3: CASSHGTSGRNEQFF; size: few; J: TRBJ2-1; D: TRBD2; length: 15; V: TRBV11-3
DNA: TGTGCCAGCAGTTTAGGGGGAGGCGGGCCAAGCTCCTACAATGAGCAGTTCTTC; CDR3: CASSLGGGGPSSYNEQFF; size: many; J: TRBJ2-1; D: NA; length: 18; V: TRBV27
DNA: TGTGCCAGCAGTTCTACACCGCTCTACACCGGGGAGCTGTTTTTT; CDR3: CASSSTPLYTGELFF; size: few; J: TRBJ2-2; D: NA; length: 15; V: TRBV12-3/TRBV12-4
DNA: TGCGCCAGCAGTGAGACGAGGAACACTGAAGCTTTCTTT; CDR3: CASSETRNTEAFF; size: many; J: TRBJ1-1; D: NA; length: 13; V: TRBV10-2
DNA: TGTGCCAGCAGCTTGGTGGGGATAGGTGGTGAAAAACTGTTTTTT; CDR3: CASSLVGIGGEKLFF; size: NA; J: TRBJ1-4; D: NA; length: 15; V: TRBV7-9